The T cell receptor beta chain under discussion was sequenced for a study of cytomegalovirus exposure and HLA in healthy donors. Primers included in the PCR were 60 Vbeta and 13 Jbeta primers. The protocol was immunoSEQ multiplex PCR, while the TCRdb copy is restricted to in-frame clones and leaves out a portion. The table shows 95,000 to 100,000 clones, with 78% occurring only once. This cohort consisted of healthy bone marrow donors. At the time of sampling, donors were nominally healthy, though unrecorded immune exposures were likely. This CDR3 is built from 14 residues. The V gene's germline CDR1 is MNHEY and CDR2 SVGAGI. V lost 6 bases and J 3 bases, leaving 13 bases between the germline ends. Study-wide findings and caveats: The study designated around 150 TCR beta chains cytomegalovirus-associated.

This clone was counted between two and nine times. The target antigen is unknown. The J gene is TRBJ2-3, the V gene TRBV6-5, with D tentatively TRBD1 (6 bases). The TCR comes from a woman in her fifties or sixties in good health and CMV-seronegative. Input material: PBMCs. CDR3 sequence reads: CASSTGFGTDTQYF. In DNA, the CDR3 is TGTGCCAGCAGCACAGGGTTTGGGACAGATACGCAGTATTTT.